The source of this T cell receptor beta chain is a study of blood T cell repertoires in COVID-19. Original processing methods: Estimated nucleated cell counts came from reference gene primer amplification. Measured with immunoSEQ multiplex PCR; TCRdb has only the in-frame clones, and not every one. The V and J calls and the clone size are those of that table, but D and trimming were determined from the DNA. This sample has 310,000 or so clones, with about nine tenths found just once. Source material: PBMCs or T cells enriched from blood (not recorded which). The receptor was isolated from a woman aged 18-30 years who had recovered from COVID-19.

This CDR3 is CASSFVTASYGYTF. DNA for the CDR3: TGTGCCAGCAGCTTCGTGACAGCCTCCTATGGCTACACCTTC. This sequence joins TRBV5-4 and TRBJ1-2, with D perhaps matching TRBD1 (5 bases). The ends were cut back, 2 bases at V and 4 bases at J, with 12 bases in the middle. This CDR3 has 14 residues. Germline-derived CDR1 and CDR2 are SGHNT and YYREEE (reference sequence).